The table lists the clone carrying this T cell receptor beta chain with a count of one. This entry is derived from a study of blood T cells in healthy people across ages. Then a second PCR, running roughly 7 to 11 cycles, was carried out with a sample-barcoded 5' primer and a J-beta primer mix. TCRdb reprocessed the 5' RACE reads with MiXCR, giving one entry per CDR3 protein. The sample carries around 1,900,000 distinct CDR3 sequences, about 39% recorded once. This CDR3 has 15 residues. V was clipped by 2 bases and J by 0 bases, with 11 bases between them. The germline V gene has CDR1 SGHAT and CDR2 FQNNGV.

The specimen sequenced was blood. The rearrangement joins TRBV11-2 to TRBJ2-7; tentative D call: TRBD1 (6 bases). This sequence originates from a human donor in good health. CDR3 DNA: TGTGCCAGCAGCTTATGGACAGCGAGCTCCTACGAGCAGTACTTC. Translating gives CASSLWTASSYEQYF.